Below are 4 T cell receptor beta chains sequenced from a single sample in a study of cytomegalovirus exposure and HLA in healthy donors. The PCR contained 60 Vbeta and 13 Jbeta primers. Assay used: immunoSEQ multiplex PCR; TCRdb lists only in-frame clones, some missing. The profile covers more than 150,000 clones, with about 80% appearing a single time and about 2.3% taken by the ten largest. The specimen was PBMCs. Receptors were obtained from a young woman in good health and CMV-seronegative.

CDR3 in DNA: TGTGCCAGCAGCCAAGGCGTTGGATTTAGCGGACTCGTCCGGCAGTACTTC. Residues: CASSQGVGFSGLVRQYF. This chain joins TRBV14 and TRBJ2-7; D is perhaps TRBD2 (6 bases). Trimming stripped 1 base from V and 9 bases from J, with 25 bases between. Germline lookup yields CDR1 SGHDN and CDR2 FVKESK. The CDR3 sequence is 17 residues long.

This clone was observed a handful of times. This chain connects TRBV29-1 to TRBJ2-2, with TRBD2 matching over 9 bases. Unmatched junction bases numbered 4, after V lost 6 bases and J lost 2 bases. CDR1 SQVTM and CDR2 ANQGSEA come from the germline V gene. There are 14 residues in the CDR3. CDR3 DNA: TGCAGCGTCTCTAGCGGGGTCAACACCGGGGAGCTGTTTTTT. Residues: CSVSSGVNTGELFF.

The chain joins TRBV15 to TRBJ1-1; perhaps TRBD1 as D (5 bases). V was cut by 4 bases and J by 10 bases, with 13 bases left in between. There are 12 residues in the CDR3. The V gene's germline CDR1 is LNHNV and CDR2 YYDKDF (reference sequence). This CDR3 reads CATSNKAGGAFF. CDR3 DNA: TGTGCCACCAGCAATAAAGCGGGGGGAGCTTTCTTT.

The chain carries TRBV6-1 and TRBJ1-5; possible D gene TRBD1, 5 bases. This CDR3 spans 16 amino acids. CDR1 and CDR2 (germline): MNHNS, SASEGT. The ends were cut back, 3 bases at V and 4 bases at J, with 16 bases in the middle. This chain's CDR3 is CASSDDGQRPNQPQHF. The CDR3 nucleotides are TGTGCCAGCAGTGACGATGGACAAAGGCCAAATCAGCCCCAGCATTTT.